The 26 T cell receptor beta chains listed next were all sequenced from one sample in a study of STAT5B mutations in CD4+ large granular lymphocyte leukemia. Repertoires were generated with immunoSEQ multiplex PCR, while TCRdb's copy carries only in-frame clones and drops some. The sample yields about 45,000 clones, 86% seen once. Sequencing used CD4+ T cells from blood buffy coats. The receptor source for this set is a human donor in good health.

Of note for this clone: This same CDR3 is encoded by further DNA sequences in the sample. This sequence joins TRBV5-1 and TRBJ2-7, with TRBD1 matching 10 bases. With V trimmed by 4 bases and J by 1 base, 2 bases remained unmatched. Germline CDR1 and CDR2: SGHRS and YFSETQ. The length of the CDR3 is 14 residues. The CDR3 spells CASSLGQGSYEQYF. The CDR3 nucleotides read TGCGCCAGCAGCCTGGGACAGGGGTCCTACGAGCAGTACTTC.

The chain carries TRBV2 and TRBJ1-2, with 8 bases identical to TRBD1. J lost 0 bases, V lost 7 bases, and 7 bases had no gene match. Germline V gene lookup returns CDR1 SNHLY and CDR2 FYNNEI. CDR3 length equals 15 residues. The CDR3 is CASTLTGVTNYGYTF. CDR3 nucleotide sequence: TGTGCCAGCACTCTGACAGGGGTGACTAACTATGGCTACACCTTC.

A single count supports this clone. The rearrangement links TRBV7-9 to TRBJ2-3; TRBD2 is a possible D gene (6 bases). Germline values: CDR1 SEHNR, CDR2 FQNEAQ (reference sequence). Trimming took 4 bases from V and 11 from J, leaving 19 bases between them. The CDR3 consists of 14 residues. CDR3 loop: CASSWEASARRQYF. In nucleotides, the CDR3 is TGTGCCAGCAGCTGGGAGGCTAGCGCGCGGAGGCAGTATTTT.

The chain links TRBV5-1 to TRBJ1-1, with D tentatively TRBD1 (6 bases). The CDR3 has 17 residues. Germline assignment: CDR1 SGHRS and CDR2 YFSETQ. Trimming pared 0 bases from V and 5 bases from J, leaving 20 bases between. Here the CDR3 reads CASSLGRLRGGGTEAFF. As DNA, the CDR3 is TGCGCCAGCAGCTTGGGTCGCCTTAGAGGGGGAGGTACTGAAGCTTTCTTT.

The chain joins TRBV30 to TRBJ1-2, with 12 bases fitting TRBD1. The CDR3 consists of 13 residues. Germline V gene sequence: CDR1 GTSNPN, CDR2 SVGIG (reference sequence). V dropped 2 bases and J dropped 10; count of bases not matched to a gene: 5. The CDR3 nucleotides are TGTGCCTGGAGTTCCGGGACAGGGGGCGACTACACCTTC. Translating it yields CAWSSGTGGDYTF.

This clone occurred once. The rearrangement joins TRBV4-2 to TRBJ1-3; D gene uncertain. Germline-derived CDR1 and CDR2 are LGHNA and YNFKEQ. The CDR3 consists of 17 residues. Trimming took off 0 bases at V and 0 bases at J, with 12 bases between the two ends. Here the CDR3 reads CASSQDIPILSGNTIYF. The CDR3 bases are TGTGCCAGCAGCCAAGATATTCCCATCCTCTCTGGAAACACCATATATTTT.

The chain carries TRBV5-1 and TRBJ2-7, with a tentative D call TRBD2 (5 bases). The germline V and J ends were trimmed by 0 bases and 2 bases, with 9 bases remaining between them. The CDR3 is 14 residues long. In germline, CDR1 is SGHRS, CDR2 YFSETQ. CDR3 DNA: TGCGCCAGCAGCTTGGGAGGGCCCCCCTACGAGCAGTACTTC. Protein sequence: CASSLGGPPYEQYF.

This clone was counted only a few times. CDR3 nucleotides: TGTGCCAGCAGTAGACAGGGAGGGAGTAACGAGCAGTACTTC. Its translation is CASSRQGGSNEQYF. This chain connects TRBV27 to TRBJ2-7, with D possibly called TRBD1 or TRBD2 (7 bases each). The CDR3 length is 14 residues. The V end was cut by 5 bases, the J end by 5 bases, with 16 bases between. Germline V gene data show CDR1 as MNHEY and CDR2 as SMNVEV (reference sequence).

This chain joins TRBV30 and TRBJ1-1; D is perhaps TRBD1 (5 bases). The V end was cut by 5 bases, the J end by 5 bases, with 15 bases between. Germline CDR1 and CDR2: GTSNPN and SVGIG (reference sequence). This CDR3 region has 13 residues. Here the CDR3 reads CAWSVGGGTEAFF. CDR3 nucleotide sequence: TGTGCCTGGTCCGTGGGGGGAGGGACTGAAGCTTTCTTT.

The CDR3 is CASSTLQGGQETQYF. The CDR3 bases are TGTGCCAGCAGCACTCTCCAGGGGGGACAAGAGACCCAGTACTTC. The gene calls are TRBV11-2 and TRBJ2-5, with D possibly matching TRBD1 (7 bases). Germline V lookup: CDR1 SGHAT, CDR2 FQNNGV. The CDR3 has 15 residues. Trimming took 5 bases from V and 2 from J, leaving 15 bases between them.

V and J are TRBV6-5 and TRBJ2-2; 9 positions match TRBD2. The CDR3 sequence is 15 residues long. The trim removed 6 bases at V and 6 bases at J, leaving 8 bases unmatched. CDR1 is MNHEY and CDR2 is SVGAGI in the germline V gene. The CDR3 nucleotides read TGTGCCAGCAGAGAGTCCGGGACTAGCTCCGGGGAGCTGTTTTTT. It encodes CASRESGTSSGELFF.

The chain carries TRBV15 and TRBJ1-1; D is undetermined. Per germline, CDR1 LNHNV and CDR2 YYDKDF (reference sequence). This CDR3 has 15 amino acids. V lost 5 bases to trimming and J lost 4 bases, with 17 bases between them. Written as DNA, the CDR3 is TGTGCCACCAGCCCACCTCGAGACACGCCCACTGAAGCTTTCTTT. The encoded protein is CATSPPRDTPTEAFF.

This chain uses TRBV28 with TRBJ1-3; 7 bases map to TRBD1. J lost 2 bases, V lost 4 bases, and 8 bases had no gene match. The CDR3 consists of 16 residues. Germline V gives CDR1 MDHEN, CDR2 SYDVKM. Here the CDR3 DNA reads TGTGCCAGCAGTTCCCAGGGGGTCGGAACTGGAAACACCATATATTTT. This translates into CASSSQGVGTGNTIYF. The full variable domain, with the rest looked up from reference TRBV28 and TRBJ1-3, is DVKVTQSSRYLVKRTGEKVFLECVQDMDHENMFWYRQDPGLGLRLIYFSYDVKMKEKGDIPEGYSVSREKKERFSLILESASTNQTSMYLCASSSQGVGTGNTIYFGEGSWLTVV.

This clone was seen once. V and J are TRBV6-6 and TRBJ1-1, with unresolved D. The germline gives CDR1 MNHNY, CDR2 SVGAGI (reference sequence). The V and J ends lost 4 bases and 0 bases respectively, with 3 bases between them. This CDR3 region has 12 residues. The DNA for the CDR3 is TGTGCCAGCAGTTTCATGAACACTGAAGCTTTCTTT. This sequence encodes CASSFMNTEAFF.

The J gene is TRBJ2-5, the V gene TRBV28; D is unclear. The length of the CDR3 is 13 residues. V lost 8 bases and J 2 bases, leaving 12 bases between the germline ends. The V gene's germline CDR1 is MDHEN and CDR2 SYDVKM. Here the CDR3 reads CASLPINQETQYF. Here the CDR3 DNA reads TGTGCCAGCCTACCGATCAATCAAGAGACCCAGTACTTC.

The CDR3 is CASSASLGETQYF. The CDR3 nucleotides are TGTGCCAGCAGCGCGTCTCTCGGGGAGACCCAGTACTTC. The V gene is TRBV28, the J gene TRBJ2-5; no firm D call. Germline values: CDR1 MDHEN, CDR2 SYDVKM. This CDR3 has 13 amino acids. Trimming took off 6 bases at V and 5 bases at J, with 13 bases between the two ends.

The V and J genes are TRBV6-4 and TRBJ1-4; D may be TRBD1 (6 bases). Trimming took off 2 bases at V and 8 bases at J, with 12 bases between the two ends. The CDR3 length is 14 residues. CDR1 is MRHNA, CDR2 SNTAGT, per germline. The CDR3 nucleotides are TGTGCCAGCAGTGACCCACAGGGAAGCGAAAAACTGTTTTTT. This encodes CASSDPQGSEKLFF.

V and J are TRBV6-1 and TRBJ2-2; TRBD1 is a possible D gene (6 bases). The germline V and J ends were trimmed by 6 bases and 5 bases, with 10 bases remaining between them. This CDR3 has 13 amino acids. Germline CDR1 reads MNHNS; CDR2 reads SASEGT. DNA for the CDR3: TGTGCCAGCAGACCTACAGGGACCGGGGAGCTGTTTTTT. It yields the protein CASRPTGTGELFF.

This clone has a handful of counts. The chain carries TRBV6-1 and TRBJ1-2, with TRBD1 matching 7 bases. CDR3 length: 14 amino acids. The germline gives CDR1 MNHNS, CDR2 SASEGT. Trimming took 1 base from V and 4 from J; bases not matched to a gene: 3. The CDR3 DNA reads TGTGCCAGCAGTGAAGGGACAGGCCTCTATGGCTACACCTTC. Protein sequence: CASSEGTGLYGYTF.

The CDR3 loop reads CASSFDRGANTGELFF. The CDR3 region has the DNA TGTGCCAGCAGCTTCGACAGGGGAGCGAACACCGGGGAGCTGTTTTTT. The chain has TRBV7-8 and TRBJ2-2, with 8 bases lining up with TRBD1. The CDR3 is 16 amino acids. Germline V gene sequence: CDR1 SGHVS, CDR2 FQNEAQ. Unmatched junction bases numbered 3, after V lost 3 bases and J lost 0 bases.

The gene calls are TRBV10-3 and TRBJ2-7, with 8 nucleotides matching TRBD1. The germline V gene has CDR1 ENHRY and CDR2 SYGVKD. The junction had 12 bases not matched to a gene; V was cut back by 7 bases and J by 4 bases. The CDR3 has 15 amino acids. Here the CDR3 DNA reads TGTGCCATCAACGAAGGCAGGGGGCCCTTTTACGAGCAGTACTTC. Its protein product is CAINEGRGPFYEQYF.

This chain links TRBV27 with TRBJ2-5; 7 nucleotides match TRBD2. The CDR3 is 14 amino acids. Germline assignment: CDR1 MNHEY and CDR2 SMNVEV (reference sequence). V shed 6 bases and J 4 bases; nucleotides not matched to a gene: 8. The CDR3 DNA follows: TGTGCCAGCAGCTATCTGGGGAGGGGAGAGACCCAGTACTTC. It codes for CASSYLGRGETQYF.

The chain couples TRBV4-3 to TRBJ2-1; a possible D gene is TRBD2 (6 bases). The CDR3 has 13 residues. V was clipped by 0 bases and J by 9 bases, with 9 bases between them. Germline values: CDR1 LGHNA, CDR2 YSLEER. CDR3: CASSQDLGGEQFF. For the CDR3, the DNA is TGCGCCAGCAGCCAAGATTTGGGAGGTGAGCAGTTCTTC.

The gene calls are TRBV7-8 and TRBJ1-4; the D gene is possibly TRBD1 (5 bases). V dropped 5 bases and J dropped 12 bases, with 19 bases sitting between them. Per germline, CDR1 SGHVS and CDR2 FQNEAQ. The CDR3 is made up of 14 amino acids. CDR3 DNA sequence: TGTGCCAGCAGCCCCGGGACCAACCCCTCCGAACTGTTTTTT. Protein product: CASSPGTNPSELFF.

This clone has just one count. V is TRBV30 and J is TRBJ2-5; no clear D. Trimming shortened V by 2 bases and J by 2 bases, and 9 bases separated the two germline ends. Germline V CDR1 and CDR2: GTSNPN, SVGIG (reference sequence). The CDR3 is 13 amino acids. The CDR3 here is CAWSIGTQETQYF. DNA for the CDR3: TGTGCCTGGAGTATCGGCACTCAAGAGACCCAGTACTTC.

V usage is TRBV19 and J usage is TRBJ1-2; D gene uncertain. V was cut by 6 bases and J by 0 bases, with 11 bases left in between. Germline lookup yields CDR1 LNHDA and CDR2 SQIVND (reference sequence). The CDR3 totals 14 residues. Here the CDR3 DNA reads TGTGCCAGTAGAGGCGGCGGAGCTAACTATGGCTACACCTTC. Translating it yields CASRGGGANYGYTF. Variable domain in full (rest from reference TRBV19 and TRBJ1-2): DGGITQSPKYLFRKEGQNVTLSCEQNLNHDAMYWYRQDPGQGLRLIYYSQIVNDFQKGDIAEGYSVSREKKESFPLTVTSAQKNPTAFYLCASRGGGANYGYTFGSGTRLTVV.